This section outlines one T cell receptor (beta chain) sequence together with its context. Its matching antigen is unknown. The sample is drawn from a study of T cell responses to AZD1222 COVID-19 vaccine. Study as a whole: Analysis merged second doses at about 4 or about 12 weeks.

Germline V gives CDR1 MNHNY, CDR2 SVGAGI (reference sequence). V lost 2 bases to trimming and J lost 0 bases, with 13 bases between them. This CDR3 is built from 16 residues. TCRdb keeps only in-frame clones here, not all; method: immunoSEQ multiplex PCR. In the table there are more than 150,000 clones, about nine tenths of which are singletons. Findings and caveats of the study: Nearly half of the spike-specific TCRs reportedly recognize variant regions that carry no mutations. Baseline antibody screening turned up just a handful of seropositive AZD1222 recipients. White British donors predominated, females outnumbered males, and clonal diversity was possibly underestimated.

V is TRBV6-6 and J is TRBJ1-1, with unresolved D. The source was peripheral blood, collected on day 0 of AZD1222 vaccination. The TCR originated in an adult in good health. The CDR3 region is CASSYPTNRMNTEAFF. The CDR3 DNA follows: TGTGCCAGCAGTTACCCCACAAACCGAATGAACACTGAAGCTTTCTTT.